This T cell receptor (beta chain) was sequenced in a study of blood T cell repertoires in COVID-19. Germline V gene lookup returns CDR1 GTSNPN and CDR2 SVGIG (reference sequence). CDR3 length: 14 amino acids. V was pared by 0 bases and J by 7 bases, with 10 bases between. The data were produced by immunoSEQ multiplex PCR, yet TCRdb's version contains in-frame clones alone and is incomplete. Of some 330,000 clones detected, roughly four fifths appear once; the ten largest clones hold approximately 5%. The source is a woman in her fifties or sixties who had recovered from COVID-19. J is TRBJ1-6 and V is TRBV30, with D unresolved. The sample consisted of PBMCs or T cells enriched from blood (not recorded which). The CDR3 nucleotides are TGTGCCTGGAGTGTACTTTCGGTAAATTCACCCCTCCACTTT. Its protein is CAWSVLSVNSPLHF. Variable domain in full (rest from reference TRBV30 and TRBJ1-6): SQTIHQWPATLVQPVGSPLSLECTVEGTSNPNLYWYRQAAGRGLQLLFYSVGIGQISSEVPQNLSASRPQDRQFILSSKKLLLSDSGFYLCAWSVLSVNSPLHFGNGTRLTVT.